This section outlines one T cell receptor beta chain sequence together with its context. Original analysis: Cell counts per sample came from amplifying reference gene primers. The assay was immunoSEQ multiplex PCR, and TCRdb's table has in-frame clones only and misses some. That table gives V, J and clone size, and the DNA gave D and trimming. The table includes 300,000 or so clones, approximately 85% detected once. The data were taken from a study of blood T cell repertoires in COVID-19. About the study: Whether acute or convalescent, the COVID-19 samples came from the United States, Italy and Spain. Nucleic acid was either cDNA or gDNA, and it came from T cells, B-cell-depleted T cells, or PBMCs.

J gave up 3 bases and V 5 bases, and 20 bases lay outside the gene matches. Germline V gene sequence: CDR1 SEHNR, CDR2 FQNEAQ (reference sequence). This CDR3 contains 19 residues. The V call is TRBV7-9, the J call TRBJ2-3; TRBD1 agrees at 7 bases. The receptor's source is a woman between 50 and 59 years old with acute or convalescent COVID-19. Sequenced sample: peripheral blood. CDR3 protein: CASSNPLGRQGIGTDTQYF. For the CDR3, the DNA is TGTGCCAGCAGCAACCCCTTAGGACGACAGGGAATCGGGACAGATACGCAGTATTTT.